Listed here is a single T cell receptor (beta chain). Its antigen is not known. The CDR3 is 19 amino acids. After removal of 4 bases from V and 1 base from J, the junction contained 19 bases not matched to a gene. In germline, CDR1 is MDHEN, CDR2 SYDVKM. 60 Vbeta and 13 Jbeta primers were used in PCR. Produced via immunoSEQ multiplex PCR; TCRdb's table is partial and in-frame only. This sample's table has 45,000 or so clones. This entry is derived from a study of cytomegalovirus exposure and HLA in healthy donors. Study-wide results and limits: Researchers reported in a later analysis that a missense DCLRE1C variant was tied to TCR beta V- and J-gene trimming. The listing of approximately 160 TCR beta chains classed them as cytomegalovirus-associated.

Whereas donors were nominally healthy upon sampling, unrecorded immune exposures were probable. Sequencing used PBMCs. The V call is TRBV28, the J call TRBJ2-7, with TRBD2 identical over 7 bases. This clonotype originated in a male donor in good health and CMV-seronegative. CDR3 bases: TGTGCCAGCAGTTCCCTTTCCGAAATACTAGCGCTACCATCCTACGAGCAGTACTTC. Translated: CASSSLSEILALPSYEQYF. Variable domain in full (rest from reference TRBV28 and TRBJ2-7): DVKVTQSSRYLVKRTGEKVFLECVQDMDHENMFWYRQDPGLGLRLIYFSYDVKMKEKGDIPEGYSVSREKKERFSLILESASTNQTSMYLCASSSLSEILALPSYEQYFGPGTRLTVT.